Listed below are T cell receptor beta chains from one sample, sequenced in a study of OX40 agonist ivuxolimab in advanced cancers. TCRdb's table, derived via immunoSEQ multiplex PCR, lists solely in-frame clones and lacks some. The sample has about 14,000 clones, roughly 84% seen once. This sample comprised CD4+ or CD8+ T cells sorted from blood, obtained in a trial of the OX40 agonist ivuxolimab. Receptor source: an adult with an advanced solid tumor such as melanoma, head and neck, liver or kidney cancer. The CDR3 runs from the conserved cysteine through the conserved F or W. The D gene is left open where the match is weak. Part of the rows lack a size; the others show once, few, many or a class for expanded clones.

d_gene: NA; abundance: NA; j_gene: TRBJ2-1; v_gene: TRBV6-5; CDR3aa: CASSRRESYNEQFF; CDR3nt: TGTGCCAGCAGTCGACGGGAGTCCTACAATGAGCAGTTCTTC
d_gene: TRBD2; abundance: NA; j_gene: TRBJ2-3; v_gene: TRBV5-1; CDR3aa: CASSFSGDTDTQYF; CDR3nt: TGCGCCAGCAGCTTTAGCGGGGACACAGATACGCAGTATTTT
d_gene: NA; abundance: NA; j_gene: TRBJ1-6; v_gene: TRBV28; CDR3aa: CASVLSFNSPLHF; CDR3nt: TGTGCCAGCGTTCTCTCCTTCAATTCACCCCTCCACTTT
d_gene: TRBD1; abundance: NA; j_gene: TRBJ1-5; v_gene: TRBV6-5; CDR3aa: CASSIGQGGQPQHF; CDR3nt: TGTGCCAGCAGCATCGGACAGGGGGGTCAGCCCCAGCATTTT
d_gene: NA; abundance: NA; j_gene: TRBJ2-7; v_gene: TRBV28; CDR3aa: CASSLGFSYEQYF; CDR3nt: TGTGCCAGCAGTCTCGGGTTCTCCTACGAGCAGTACTTC
d_gene: NA; abundance: NA; j_gene: TRBJ2-7; v_gene: TRBV28; CDR3aa: CASSFRGESYEQYF; CDR3nt: TGTGCCAGCAGTTTCAGAGGGGAATCCTACGAGCAGTACTTC
d_gene: NA; abundance: NA; j_gene: TRBJ2-7; v_gene: TRBV20-1; CDR3aa: CSARGYEQYF; CDR3nt: TGCAGTGCTAGAGGCTACGAGCAGTACTTC
d_gene: TRBD1; abundance: NA; j_gene: TRBJ2-7; v_gene: TRBV27; CDR3aa: CASSLQGASGYEQYF; CDR3nt: TGTGCCAGCAGTCTTCAGGGGGCGTCCGGCTACGAGCAGTACTTC
d_gene: TRBD1; abundance: NA; j_gene: TRBJ1-4; v_gene: TRBV9; CDR3aa: CASSDGTGGDNEKLFF; CDR3nt: TGTGCCAGCAGCGACGGGACAGGGGGCGACAATGAAAAACTGTTTTTT
d_gene: NA; abundance: large; j_gene: TRBJ2-2; v_gene: TRBV15; CDR3aa: CATSRATGNTGELFF; CDR3nt: TGTGCCACCAGCAGAGCGACAGGAAACACCGGGGAGCTGTTTTTT
d_gene: TRBD2; abundance: NA; j_gene: TRBJ2-1; v_gene: TRBV4-1; CDR3aa: CASSQGGLAGIYNEQFF; CDR3nt: TGCGCCAGCAGCCAAGGTGGACTAGCGGGGATATACAATGAGCAGTTCTTC
d_gene: NA; abundance: NA; j_gene: TRBJ2-2; v_gene: TRBV7-3; CDR3aa: CASSLPDTGELFF; CDR3nt: TGTGCCAGCAGCTTACCGGATACCGGGGAGCTGTTTTTT
d_gene: NA; abundance: once; j_gene: TRBJ2-7; v_gene: TRBV4-2; CDR3aa: CASSQEGSWGREPYEQYF; CDR3nt: TGTGCCAGCAGCCAAGAAGGGAGCTGGGGGCGGGAGCCCTACGAGCAGTACTTC
d_gene: NA; abundance: NA; j_gene: TRBJ2-1; v_gene: TRBV27; CDR3aa: CASSPWASSSYNEQFF; CDR3nt: TGTGCCAGCAGTCCCTGGGCCTCTAGCTCCTACAATGAGCAGTTCTTC
d_gene: NA; abundance: NA; j_gene: TRBJ2-1; v_gene: TRBV28; CDR3aa: CASSTGGSYNEQFF; CDR3nt: TGTGCCAGCAGTACCGGGGGTTCCTACAATGAGCAGTTCTTC
d_gene: TRBD1; abundance: once; j_gene: TRBJ2-1; v_gene: TRBV5-6; CDR3aa: CASSRQGEVGNEQFF; CDR3nt: TGTGCCAGCAGCAGACAGGGTGAAGTAGGCAATGAGCAGTTCTTC
d_gene: NA; abundance: NA; j_gene: TRBJ1-5; v_gene: TRBV4-1; CDR3aa: CASSQVLRGSNQPQHF; CDR3nt: TGCGCCAGCAGCCAAGTATTACGGGGAAGCAATCAGCCCCAGCATTTT
d_gene: NA; abundance: NA; j_gene: TRBJ2-6; v_gene: TRBV9; CDR3aa: CASSETLQGSGANVLTF; CDR3nt: TGTGCCAGCAGCGAGACACTTCAGGGATCTGGGGCCAACGTCCTGACTTTC
d_gene: TRBD1; abundance: NA; j_gene: TRBJ2-7; v_gene: TRBV10-2; CDR3aa: CASMGVTGDEQYF; CDR3nt: TGCGCCAGCATGGGGGTCACAGGGGACGAGCAGTACTTC
d_gene: TRBD1; abundance: NA; j_gene: TRBJ1-2; v_gene: TRBV5-6; CDR3aa: CASSLAQEGGHYGYTF; CDR3nt: TGTGCCAGCAGCTTGGCCCAGGAAGGGGGCCACTATGGCTACACCTTC
d_gene: NA; abundance: NA; j_gene: TRBJ2-7; v_gene: TRBV10-1; CDR3aa: CASSESRVYEQYF; CDR3nt: TGCGCCAGCAGTGAGTCACGGGTCTACGAGCAGTACTTC
d_gene: NA; abundance: NA; j_gene: TRBJ2-7; v_gene: TRBV2; CDR3aa: CASGADSYEQYF; CDR3nt: TGTGCCAGCGGGGCTGATTCCTACGAGCAGTACTTC
d_gene: TRBD1; abundance: few; j_gene: TRBJ2-7; v_gene: TRBV28; CDR3aa: CASSLMGQGESSYYEQYF; CDR3nt: TGTGCCAGCAGTTTGATGGGGCAGGGGGAATCGTCTTACTACGAGCAGTACTTC
d_gene: TRBD1; abundance: few; j_gene: TRBJ2-7; v_gene: TRBV10-3; CDR3aa: CALRDSSSSYEQYF; CDR3nt: TGTGCCTTACGGGACAGCTCAAGCTCCTACGAGCAGTACTTC
d_gene: NA; abundance: NA; j_gene: TRBJ1-2; v_gene: TRBV19; CDR3aa: CASSRGRHYGYTF; CDR3nt: TGTGCCAGTAGTCGAGGGAGACACTATGGCTACACCTTC
d_gene: TRBD1; abundance: NA; j_gene: TRBJ1-2; v_gene: TRBV7-9; CDR3aa: CASSFLGDSLNYGYTF; CDR3nt: TGTGCCAGCAGCTTTTTAGGGGACAGCTTAAACTATGGCTACACCTTC
d_gene: TRBD1; abundance: NA; j_gene: TRBJ2-1; v_gene: TRBV7-3; CDR3aa: CASSQTGDPYNEQFF; CDR3nt: TGTGCCAGCAGCCAGACAGGGGACCCCTACAATGAGCAGTTCTTC
d_gene: TRBD1; abundance: once; j_gene: TRBJ1-2; v_gene: TRBV12-5; CDR3aa: CASGFRQGGIVRGYTF; CDR3nt: TGTGCTAGTGGTTTCCGACAGGGGGGAATAGTAAGGGGCTACACCTTC
d_gene: NA; abundance: NA; j_gene: TRBJ2-2; v_gene: TRBV9; CDR3aa: CASSGNSGELFF; CDR3nt: TGTGCCAGCAGCGGCAACTCCGGGGAGCTGTTTTTT
d_gene: NA; abundance: NA; j_gene: TRBJ1-5; v_gene: TRBV6-4; CDR3aa: CASSAFGGGNQPQHF; CDR3nt: TGTGCCAGCAGCGCCTTTGGGGGCGGCAATCAGCCCCAGCATTTT
d_gene: NA; abundance: NA; j_gene: TRBJ2-3; v_gene: TRBV7-3; CDR3aa: CASSSIGGVGTDTQYF; CDR3nt: TGTGCCAGCAGCTCAATCGGCGGGGTTGGCACAGATACGCAGTATTTT
d_gene: NA; abundance: NA; j_gene: TRBJ2-2; v_gene: TRBV6-1; CDR3aa: CAIVDSPPTGELFF; CDR3nt: TGTGCCATCGTGGATTCGCCGCCCACCGGGGAGCTGTTTTTT
d_gene: TRBD2; abundance: NA; j_gene: TRBJ2-1; v_gene: TRBV9; CDR3aa: CASSLSGGANNEQFF; CDR3nt: TGTGCCAGCAGCCTAAGCGGGGGGGCCAACAATGAGCAGTTCTTC
d_gene: NA; abundance: NA; j_gene: TRBJ2-7; v_gene: TRBV10-2; CDR3aa: CASSESPGGGQEQYF; CDR3nt: TGCGCCAGCAGTGAGAGTCCCGGTGGGGGACAAGAGCAGTACTTC
d_gene: NA; abundance: NA; j_gene: TRBJ2-5; v_gene: TRBV2; CDR3aa: CASSTYPGAPVETQYF; CDR3nt: TGTGCCAGCAGTACCTACCCGGGGGCCCCGGTAGAGACCCAGTACTTC
d_gene: NA; abundance: NA; j_gene: TRBJ2-1; v_gene: TRBV11-2; CDR3aa: CASSDGTHNEQFF; CDR3nt: TGTGCCAGCAGCGACGGGACTCACAATGAGCAGTTCTTC